This T cell receptor (beta chain) was observed in a study of spatial heterogeneity in lung cancer. Using its own MiXCR run on the 5' RACE reads, TCRdb lists one record per CDR3 protein. The profile shows about 50,000 distinct CDR3 sequences, 7.4% of them singletons. Stated time point: blood at routine non-recurrence follow-up after resection. Researchers sequenced whole RNA taken from tumor, nontumor lung or frozen PBMC without sorting. This TCR came from a female donor with early-stage non-small cell lung cancer. Specimen: PBMCs, collected at follow-up.

CDR3 protein: CASSPRGGSRFLYNEQFF. For the CDR3, the DNA is TGTGCCAGCAGCCCACGCGGGGGGTCGCGCTTTTTATACAATGAGCAGTTCTTC. The genes are TRBV9 and TRBJ2-1, with TRBD2 matching over 8 bases. The CDR3 loop spans 18 amino acids. V lost 4 bases and J lost 4; bases outside the gene matches: 16. Germline CDR1 reads SGDLS; CDR2 reads YYNGEE.